The rows below give T cell receptor beta chains drawn from one sample of a study of cytomegalovirus exposure and HLA in healthy donors. The data were produced by immunoSEQ multiplex PCR, yet TCRdb's version contains in-frame clones alone and is incomplete. Here the sample spans about 170,000 clones, 85% being singletons. The sample comprised PBMCs. The receptors originated from a boy aged 2 to 10 in good health and CMV-seronegative. Both conserved end residues are part of each CDR3. A D gene is named only where the DNA matches it firmly. Clone size is stated in some rows and not others, as once, few, many or a class when expanded.

CDR3 DNA: TGTGCCAGCAGTACCGACAGGTACAACACCATATATTTT
CDR3 protein: CASSTDRYNTIYF
clone size: -
J gene: TRBJ1-3
D gene: -
V gene: TRBV2

CDR3 DNA: TGTGCCAGCAGTGACGGGTTAAGCGAGCAGTACTTC
CDR3 protein: CASSDGLSEQYF
clone size: -
J gene: TRBJ2-7
D gene: -
V gene: TRBV6-1

CDR3 DNA: TGTGCCAGCAGCTCCGCGGGGACCGAAGAGACCCAGTACTTC
CDR3 protein: CASSSAGTEETQYF
clone size: -
J gene: TRBJ2-5
D gene: -
V gene: TRBV5-4

CDR3 DNA: TGTGCCCGTCGGCCGGGACTAGCGGGAGCGGCTGGTCATGAGCAGTTCTTC
CDR3 protein: CARRPGLAGAAGHEQFF
clone size: once
J gene: TRBJ2-1
D gene: TRBD2
V gene: TRBV2

CDR3 DNA: TGCGCCAGCAGCTTGGCCGGGGGGTTCAATCAGCCCCAGCATTTT
CDR3 protein: CASSLAGGFNQPQHF
clone size: -
J gene: TRBJ1-5
D gene: -
V gene: TRBV5-1

CDR3 DNA: TGCAGCGTTGACGCTAGACAGGGTGTGTACTACAATGAGCAGTTCTTC
CDR3 protein: CSVDARQGVYYNEQFF
clone size: -
J gene: TRBJ2-1
D gene: TRBD1
V gene: TRBV29-1

CDR3 DNA: TGTGCCAGCAGCTCCCTCCTCGCGGGGGGAAATGAAAAACTGTTTTTT
CDR3 protein: CASSSLLAGGNEKLFF
clone size: -
J gene: TRBJ1-4
D gene: -
V gene: TRBV28

CDR3 DNA: TGTGCCAGCAGCGAGGGACTAGGACCCCACATTCAGTACTTC
CDR3 protein: CASSEGLGPHIQYF
clone size: -
J gene: TRBJ2-4
D gene: TRBD2
V gene: TRBV5-6

CDR3 DNA: TGTGCCTCCGGGCGGGGAGGCGAAGAGACCCAGTACTTC
CDR3 protein: CASGRGGEETQYF
clone size: -
J gene: TRBJ2-5
D gene: -
V gene: TRBV30

CDR3 DNA: TGTGCCAGCAGTGACCTCAGGGGGTCCTACAATGAGCAGTTCTTC
CDR3 protein: CASSDLRGSYNEQFF
clone size: -
J gene: TRBJ2-1
D gene: TRBD1
V gene: TRBV2

CDR3 DNA: TGTGCCAGCAGTGGTTCGGAAGACTTCTCTGGGGCCAACGTCCTGACTTTC
CDR3 protein: CASSGSEDFSGANVLTF
clone size: -
J gene: TRBJ2-6
D gene: -
V gene: TRBV6-1

CDR3 DNA: TGTGCCAGCAGTGAATACAGGGGGCCTGGAAACACCATATATTTT
CDR3 protein: CASSEYRGPGNTIYF
clone size: -
J gene: TRBJ1-3
D gene: TRBD1
V gene: TRBV25-1

CDR3 DNA: TGCGCCAGCAGCTTGGCCGGGGGGTTGGAAGAGACCCAGTACTTC
CDR3 protein: CASSLAGGLEETQYF
clone size: -
J gene: TRBJ2-5
D gene: TRBD2
V gene: TRBV5-1

CDR3 DNA: TGTGCCAGCTCACCACAGCCTTACAGGGGGCGGGAAAAACTGTTTTTT
CDR3 protein: CASSPQPYRGREKLFF
clone size: few
J gene: TRBJ1-4
D gene: TRBD1
V gene: TRBV18

CDR3 DNA: TGTGCCAGCAGCTTCCTGGACAGGGGGATGTACGAGCAGTACTTC
CDR3 protein: CASSFLDRGMYEQYF
clone size: -
J gene: TRBJ2-7
D gene: TRBD1
V gene: TRBV5-6

CDR3 DNA: TGTGCCAGCAGTGGCCGGGACAACCAAGGCACTGAAGCTTTCTTT
CDR3 protein: CASSGRDNQGTEAFF
clone size: -
J gene: TRBJ1-1
D gene: -
V gene: TRBV6-5

CDR3 DNA: TGTGCCAGCAGTTTCGGGACTAGCGGGGCGAACACCGGGGAGCTGTTTTTT
CDR3 protein: CASSFGTSGANTGELFF
clone size: -
J gene: TRBJ2-2
D gene: TRBD2
V gene: TRBV28

CDR3 DNA: TGTGCCAGCAGTTCGCATCGGACAGGGGGCAGGAGTGAAGCTTTCTTT
CDR3 protein: CASSSHRTGGRSEAFF
clone size: once
J gene: TRBJ1-1
D gene: TRBD1
V gene: TRBV6-5

CDR3 DNA: TGTGCCAGCAGCATGCAGGGGAATGAGCAGTTCTTC
CDR3 protein: CASSMQGNEQFF
clone size: -
J gene: TRBJ2-1
D gene: -
V gene: TRBV7-9

CDR3 DNA: TGTGCCAGCAGCTTGCGGCAGGGTGATTCACCCCTCCACTTT
CDR3 protein: CASSLRQGDSPLHF
clone size: -
J gene: TRBJ1-6
D gene: -
V gene: TRBV5-4

CDR3 DNA: TGTGCCATCAGTGGAGCTAGCATCTCAGATACGCAGTATTTT
CDR3 protein: CAISGASISDTQYF
clone size: -
J gene: TRBJ2-3
D gene: -
V gene: TRBV10-3

CDR3 DNA: TGCGCCAGCAGCTGGCAGGGGGTCGGCAATGAGCAGTTCTTC
CDR3 protein: CASSWQGVGNEQFF
clone size: few
J gene: TRBJ2-1
D gene: TRBD1
V gene: TRBV5-1

CDR3 DNA: TGTGCCAGCAGCCTAGTGCAGGGGGCAAACACTGAAGCTTTCTTT
CDR3 protein: CASSLVQGANTEAFF
clone size: once
J gene: TRBJ1-1
D gene: TRBD1
V gene: TRBV7-9

CDR3 DNA: TGTGCCAGCAGCTTTGGGACAGGGAAGTACGAGCAGTACTTC
CDR3 protein: CASSFGTGKYEQYF
clone size: -
J gene: TRBJ2-7
D gene: TRBD1
V gene: TRBV7-2

CDR3 DNA: TGTGCCAGCAGCAAGGACAGTCTCTCGGAGACCCAGTACTTC
CDR3 protein: CASSKDSLSETQYF
clone size: -
J gene: TRBJ2-5
D gene: -
V gene: TRBV11-2

CDR3 DNA: TGTGCCAGCAGTGGGGGACAAGTCACCGGGGAGCTGTTTTTT
CDR3 protein: CASSGGQVTGELFF
clone size: -
J gene: TRBJ2-2
D gene: -
V gene: TRBV6-1

CDR3 DNA: TGTGCCAGCAGCTTATACAGGAGCTCTGGAAACACCATATATTTT
CDR3 protein: CASSLYRSSGNTIYF
clone size: -
J gene: TRBJ1-3
D gene: -
V gene: TRBV7-9

CDR3 DNA: TGTGCCAGCAGCGGACAGGGCCATACGCAGTATTTT
CDR3 protein: CASSGQGHTQYF
clone size: -
J gene: TRBJ2-3
D gene: TRBD1
V gene: TRBV9

CDR3 DNA: TGTGCCAGCAGCTTAGCGGAGGCCTACTCTGGAAACACCATATATTTT
CDR3 protein: CASSLAEAYSGNTIYF
clone size: once
J gene: TRBJ1-3
D gene: -
V gene: TRBV7-9

CDR3 DNA: TGTGCCAGCAGCATGAGGACTAGCGGAGGTTACAATGAGCAGTTCTTC
CDR3 protein: CASSMRTSGGYNEQFF
clone size: -
J gene: TRBJ2-1
D gene: TRBD2
V gene: TRBV7-2

CDR3 DNA: TGTGCCAGCAGCTTGACGGGGAACACTGAAGCTTTCTTT
CDR3 protein: CASSLTGNTEAFF
clone size: once
J gene: TRBJ1-1
D gene: -
V gene: TRBV7-3

CDR3 DNA: TGTGCCAGCGCGGCCGGGGGGTTCTCCTATAATTCACCCCTCCACTTT
CDR3 protein: CASAAGGFSYNSPLHF
clone size: few
J gene: TRBJ1-6
D gene: -
V gene: TRBV9